This T cell receptor beta chain was identified during a study of regulatory T cells in long-lasting Graves disease (dated by TCRdb to about 2021). Regarding the complete study: Persistent Graves' disease was defined as antithyroid drug treatment for over 5 years with persistently positive TSH receptor autoantibodies. Peripheral blood TCR sequencing and RNA sequencing compared persistent Graves' disease patients with newly diagnosed Graves' disease patients. The study was conducted in China and was registered as a clinical trial. A total of 35 or so samples were covered by TCR sequencing, comprising some 13 persistent and around 20 newly diagnosed Graves' disease patients. In the clinical cohort, patients with persistent Graves' disease had used antithyroid drugs for an average of about 9.3 years.

The receptor library was made with multiplex PCR. Sequencer: Illumina HiSeq 4000. To build TCR beta libraries, CDR3 regions were amplified by Arm-PCR using iRepertoire HTBI primers. Before sequencing, the PCR products underwent gel purification. The original pipeline was this. Gene usage analysis of CDR3 amino acid clonotypes used the roughly 60 TRBV and some 15 TRBJ segments found across samples. COPE and FqMerger were used to merge the filtered high-quality paired reads into contigs. BLAST was used to align contigs to IMGT TRBV, TRBD and TRBJ reference genes, and CDR3 was defined according to IMGT. Any clonotype with a frequency above 0.1% was counted as a highly expanded clone. Shannon entropy served as the measure of repertoire diversity, while the Gini coefficient captured V-J evenness. A clonotype found in more than one individual was treated as public. TCRdb redid the processing of the public reads, applying fastp at Q25 and MiXCR, and retained in-frame beta chains. Rows with one shared CDR3 protein collapse into an entry with the most common genes and DNA. These V and J calls derive from TCRdb rather than the authors' analysis. The sample table contains about 470,000 distinct CDR3 sequences; only one count was recorded for around a fifth of them. The top ten clonotypes cover 7.1% of the sample.

Per the publication, the time point label means: persistent/refractory GD, antithyroid drugs over 5 years with positive TRAb. For both TCR sequencing and RNA sequencing, RNA was extracted from PBMCs in TRIzol. The diagnosis of Graves' disease was made according to American Thyroid Association guidelines. Recruitment of patients was carried out at an endocrinology department in Xi'an, China. Each patient gave approximately 8.8 milliliters of peripheral blood, collected in an EDTA anticoagulant tube. Ficoll Paque Plus density gradient separation was used to isolate PBMCs, and no additional T cell sorting was done. An Agilent 2100 Bioanalyzer and agarose gel were used to check RNA quality, while a NanoDrop 2000 measured RNA concentration. Concerning this clonotype: There is no known antigen for this receptor. The sample holds no much larger clone one base away, and base qualities are not on file.

Here is what the overall study found, with its caveats: Only the TCR beta chain was sequenced and analyzed. Persistent patients shared more public clonotypes among themselves (around 3,000) than newly diagnosed patients did (nearly 1,000). Because the primary lesion, thyroid tissue, could not be accessed, the study looked at peripheral blood alone. Preferential use of TRBV28, TRBJ1-2 and TRBJ2-5 was observed in persistent disease, whereas TRBV20-1 and TRBJ2-1 were favored in newly diagnosed disease. The authors acknowledged the small sample size as a limitation that may reduce accuracy. Persistent Graves' disease patients showed lower TCR Shannon entropy and fewer highly expanded clones than newly diagnosed patients, suggesting clonal expansion.

Compared with germline, V lacks 0 bases and J lacks 4 bases; bases without a gene match: 7. From the cysteine through the phenylalanine, the CDR3 covers 15 amino acids. Only the CDR3 portion is preserved as DNA: 45 bases, with reading frame beginning at the first base. For CDR1 and CDR2, the germline V gene (reference sequence) lists DFQATT and SNEGSKA. This chain joins TRBV20-1 to TRBJ1-1, with 8 bases matching TRBD1. This clonotype originated in a female donor with Graves disease. Sequences were derived from peripheral blood mononuclear cells (PBMCs), sampled when the disease was refractory, from a patient treated with antithyroid drugs. The nucleotides are TGCAGTGCTAGAGACTGGGACAGGAGGAGCACTGAAGCTTTCTTT. Its protein reads: CSARDWDRRSTEAFF.